This T cell receptor (beta chain) was sequenced in a study of blood T cell repertoires in COVID-19. As for the study in general: T cells, B-cell-depleted T cells, or PBMCs provided the cDNA or gDNA that served as material.

Seattle participants joined during active infection and were tracked over time. The germline V gene has CDR1 SGHRS and CDR2 YFSETQ. The V and J ends lost 6 bases and 5 bases respectively, with 15 bases between them. The CDR3 is 13 residues long. In the original processing: Amplification of reference gene primers was used by the study to estimate nucleated cell counts. Libraries were prepared by immunoSEQ multiplex PCR; TCRdb keeps only in-frame clonotypes and omits some of them. The V and J calls and clone size come from that table; D and trimming were worked out from the DNA. The data show 150,000 to 200,000 clones, around 87% seen once.

The rearrangement joins TRBV5-1 to TRBJ2-7; weak D call: TRBD2 (6 bases). This sequence originates from a woman in her 70s with COVID-19, enrolled during active disease. Sequencing was performed on peripheral blood. This CDR3 is CASTMNAGHEQYF. For the CDR3, the DNA is TGCGCCAGCACCATGAACGCGGGACACGAGCAGTACTTC.